The rows below give T cell receptor beta chains drawn from one sample of a study of T cells in Graves' hyperthyroidism and ophthalmopathy. TCRdb re-called the multiplex PCR reads through MiXCR, storing one row per CDR3 protein. The table includes about 510,000 distinct CDR3 sequences, about 15% detected once. What was sequenced was blood. Every receptor here comes from a woman between 40 and 50 years old with Graves' hyperthyroidism. The CDR3 runs from the conserved cysteine through the conserved F or W. A D gene is named only where the DNA matches it firmly. Only some rows state a clone size, as once, few, many or a class for expanded clones.

clone size	J gene	D gene	V gene	CDR3 protein	CDR3 DNA
-	TRBJ2-2	-	TRBV6-2/TRBV6-3	CASSRRDALSTGELFF	TGTGCCAGCAGTCGCCGGGACGCCCTAAGTACCGGGGAGCTGTTTTTT
many	TRBJ2-3	TRBD1	TRBV2	CASSATYRGNGADTQYF	TGTGCCAGCAGTGCCACCTACAGGGGTAACGGAGCAGATACGCAGTATTTT
-	TRBJ2-7	-	TRBV5-1	CASSLSGSSTYEQCF	TGCGCCAGCAGCTTGAGCGGCAGCTCAACCTACGAGCAGTGCTTC
few	TRBJ2-3	TRBD1	TRBV20-1	CSAPPPGTVVDTQYF	TGCAGTGCTCCTCCACCCGGGACAGTGGTGGATACGCAGTATTTT
few	TRBJ2-1	-	TRBV27	CASSLFTNNEQFF	TGTGCCAGCAGTTTATTTACTAACAATGAGCAGTTCTTC
many	TRBJ2-5	-	TRBV20-1	CSARDTFHMETQYF	TGCAGTGCTAGAGACACCTTTCATATGGAGACCCAGTACTTC
-	TRBJ1-4	-	TRBV30	CAWSVGVVSTNEKLFF	TGTGCCTGGAGTGTCGGGGTGGTGTCAACTAATGAAAAACTGTTTTTT
-	TRBJ2-2	-	TRBV9	CASSVTGDSYTGELFF	TGTGCCAGCAGCGTAACGGGGGATAGTTACACCGGGGAGCTGTTTTTT
once	TRBJ2-5	TRBD2	TRBV7-2	CASSGGGFRGETQYF	TGTGCCAGCAGCGGGGGGGGATTCAGAGGGGAGACCCAGTACTTC
many	TRBJ2-7	TRBD2	TRBV7-3	CASSLTGPSGVGSYEQYF	TGTGCCAGCAGCTTAACGGGTCCTAGCGGGGTTGGCTCCTACGAGCAGTACTTC
few	TRBJ2-1	TRBD2	TRBV5-1	CASSSLGGRAFSEQFF	TGCGCCAGCAGCTCTCTGGGCGGGAGGGCCTTTTCTGAGCAGTTCTTC
few	TRBJ2-1	TRBD2	TRBV10-1	CASSGPGTSGYNEQFF	TGCGCCAGCAGTGGACCCGGGACTAGCGGATACAATGAGCAGTTCTTC
many	TRBJ2-7	-	TRBV28	CASSLGQGTTYEQYF	TGTGCCAGCAGTTTAGGTCAGGGCACTACCTACGAGCAGTACTTC
many	TRBJ2-1	TRBD1	TRBV2	CASSEMGQYNEQFF	TGTGCCAGCAGTGAAATGGGACAGTACAATGAGCAGTTCTTC
-	TRBJ2-6	-	TRBV2	CASGKETGGTGANVLTF	TGTGCCAGCGGAAAAGAAACGGGCGGAACTGGGGCCAACGTCCTGACTTTC
-	TRBJ1-5	-	TRBV20-1	CSARGAGGVSNQPQHF	TGCAGTGCTAGAGGTGCTGGGGGGGTTAGCAATCAGCCCCAGCATTTT
-	TRBJ2-2	TRBD2	TRBV29-1	CSVLAGVTGELFF	TGCAGCGTTCTGGCGGGGGTAACCGGGGAGCTGTTTTTT